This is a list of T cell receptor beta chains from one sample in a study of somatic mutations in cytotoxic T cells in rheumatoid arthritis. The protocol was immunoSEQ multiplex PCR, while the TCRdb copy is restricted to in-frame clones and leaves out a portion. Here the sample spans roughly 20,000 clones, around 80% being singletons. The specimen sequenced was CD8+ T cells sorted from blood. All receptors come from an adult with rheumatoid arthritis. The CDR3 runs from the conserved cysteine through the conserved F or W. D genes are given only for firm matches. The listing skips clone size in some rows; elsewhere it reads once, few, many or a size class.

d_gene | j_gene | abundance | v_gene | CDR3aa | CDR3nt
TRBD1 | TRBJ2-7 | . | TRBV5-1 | CASSLYTGTGRNEQYF | TGCGCCAGCAGCTTGTATACCGGGACAGGGAGGAACGAGCAGTACTTC
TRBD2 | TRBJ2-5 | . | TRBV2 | CASSERGGGNQETQYF | TGTGCCAGCAGTGAACGGGGCGGGGGGAACCAAGAGACCCAGTACTTC
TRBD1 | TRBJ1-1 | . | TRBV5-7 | CASSLTGGTEAFF | TGTGCCAGCAGCTTGACAGGGGGCACTGAAGCTTTCTTT
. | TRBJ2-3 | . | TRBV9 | CASSSLLDRTDTQYF | TGTGCCAGCAGCTCCCTACTAGATCGCACAGATACGCAGTATTTT
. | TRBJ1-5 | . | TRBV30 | CAWSLGSNQPQHF | TGTGCCTGGAGTTTGGGTAGCAATCAGCCCCAGCATTTT
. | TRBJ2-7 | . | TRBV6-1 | CASGSRVYEQYF | TGTGCCAGCGGTTCAAGGGTCTACGAGCAGTACTTC
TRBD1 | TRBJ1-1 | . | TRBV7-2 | CASSLAGFGRGTEAFF | TGTGCCAGCAGCTTAGCAGGGTTTGGCAGGGGGACTGAAGCTTTCTTT
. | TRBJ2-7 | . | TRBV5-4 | CASSLPGGRGSYEQYF | TGTGCCAGCAGCCTCCCAGGCGGGCGAGGCTCCTACGAGCAGTACTTC
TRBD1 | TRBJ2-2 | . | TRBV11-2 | CASSLRDRGAGELFF | TGTGCCAGCAGCTTACGTGACAGGGGCGCCGGGGAGCTGTTTTTT
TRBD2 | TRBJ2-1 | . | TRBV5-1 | CASSEGLAVGNEQFF | TGCGCCAGCAGCGAGGGACTAGCGGTTGGGAATGAGCAGTTCTTC
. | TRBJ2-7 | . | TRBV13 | CASSVSYEQYF | TGTGCCAGCAGCGTCTCCTACGAGCAGTACTTC
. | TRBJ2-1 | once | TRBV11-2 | CASSLVLLGYNEQFF | TGTGCCAGCAGCTTAGTTTTACTAGGGTACAATGAGCAGTTCTTC
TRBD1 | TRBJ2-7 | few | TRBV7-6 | CASSLGQGPGSYEQYF | TGTGCCAGCAGCTTAGGACAGGGGCCTGGCTCCTACGAGCAGTACTTC
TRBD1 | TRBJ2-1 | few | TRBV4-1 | CASSRGTGSYNEQFF | TGCGCCAGCAGCCGAGGGACAGGCTCCTACAATGAGCAGTTCTTC
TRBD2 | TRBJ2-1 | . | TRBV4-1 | CASSQDGGGAVEQFF | TGCGCCAGCAGCCAAGATGGCGGGGGGGCCGTCGAGCAGTTCTTC
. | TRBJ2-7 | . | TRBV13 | CASSLGRSSYEQYF | TGTGCCAGCAGCTTGGGCAGGAGCTCCTACGAGCAGTACTTC
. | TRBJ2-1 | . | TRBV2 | CASRGGPNEQFF | TGTGCCAGCAGGGGCGGGCCTAATGAGCAGTTCTTC
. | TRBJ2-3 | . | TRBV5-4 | CASSLGETRTDTQYF | TGTGCCAGCAGCTTGGGCGAGACTAGGACAGATACGCAGTATTTT
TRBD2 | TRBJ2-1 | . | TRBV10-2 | CASSEIAGGLHNEQFF | TGCGCCAGCAGTGAGATAGCGGGGGGGCTCCACAATGAGCAGTTCTTC
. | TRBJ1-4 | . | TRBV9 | CASSATGSGSEKLFF | TGTGCCAGCAGCGCGACAGGTTCGGGTAGTGAAAAACTGTTTTTT
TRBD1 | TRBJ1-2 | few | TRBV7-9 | CASSLEGTGSLFRRGYTF | TGTGCCAGCAGCTTAGAGGGGACAGGAAGCCTATTTCGAAGGGGCTACACCTTC
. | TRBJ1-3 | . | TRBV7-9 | CASSLEGGSGNTIYF | TGTGCCAGCAGCTTAGAGGGGGGCTCTGGAAACACCATATATTTT
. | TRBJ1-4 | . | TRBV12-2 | CASRYDWGEKLFF | TGTGCAAGTCGCTACGACTGGGGTGAAAAACTGTTTTTT
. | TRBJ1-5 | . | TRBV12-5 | CASGVTASGNQPQHF | TGTGCTAGTGGTGTGACCGCGTCGGGCAATCAGCCCCAGCATTTT
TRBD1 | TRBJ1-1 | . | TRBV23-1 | CASSQRQGAVANTEAFF | TGCGCCAGCAGTCAAAGGCAGGGGGCAGTGGCGAACACTGAAGCTTTCTTT
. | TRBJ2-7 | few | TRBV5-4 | CASSLGPGAYEQYF | TGTGCCAGCAGCTTGGGTCCGGGGGCCTACGAGCAGTACTTC
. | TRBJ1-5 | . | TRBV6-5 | CASSRDHLSNQPQHF | TGTGCCAGCAGTAGGGACCACTTAAGCAATCAGCCCCAGCATTTT
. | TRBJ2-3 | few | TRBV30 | CAWSDRDQFTDTQYF | TGTGCCTGGAGTGACCGGGACCAGTTCACAGATACGCAGTATTTT
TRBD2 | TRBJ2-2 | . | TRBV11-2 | CASSILAGVHTGELFF | TGTGCCAGCAGCATACTAGCGGGGGTACACACCGGGGAGCTGTTTTTT